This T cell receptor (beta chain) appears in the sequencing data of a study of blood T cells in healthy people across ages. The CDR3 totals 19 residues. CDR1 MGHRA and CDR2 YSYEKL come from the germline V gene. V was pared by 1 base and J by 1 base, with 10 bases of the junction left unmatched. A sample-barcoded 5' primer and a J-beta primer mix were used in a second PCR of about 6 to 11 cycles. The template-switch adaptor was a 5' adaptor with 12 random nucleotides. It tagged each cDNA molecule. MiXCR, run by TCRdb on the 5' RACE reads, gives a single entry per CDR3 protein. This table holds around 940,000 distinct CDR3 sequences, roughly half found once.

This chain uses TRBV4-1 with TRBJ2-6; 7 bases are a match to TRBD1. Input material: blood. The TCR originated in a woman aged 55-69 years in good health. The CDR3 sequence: CASSQVAGGSYSGANVLTF. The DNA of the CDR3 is TGCGCCAGCAGCCAAGTCGCAGGGGGAAGTTATTCTGGGGCCAACGTCCTGACTTTC.